Presented here are 17 T cell receptor beta chains from one specimen sequenced in a study of naive and memory T cell subsets. The sample's treatment: skin biopsy from PPD injection site in Mantoux-positive individual. TCR cDNA received a 3' ligated oligonucleotide that carried a UMI. Four PCR rounds used nested alpha and beta constant region primers plus the SP2 primer. TCRdb reprocessed the UMI-ligation and nested PCR reads via MiXCR and lists one record per CDR3 protein. The sample lists around 37,000 distinct CDR3 sequences; around 10% were seen once. The starting material was skin, obtained from a tuberculin skin test site. The receptors were gathered from an adult in good health.

This rearrangement joins TRBV27 to TRBJ1-3; 9 bases are shared with TRBD1. This CDR3 region has 17 residues. The germline V gene encodes CDR1 MNHEY and CDR2 SMNVEV (reference sequence). J was trimmed by 0 bases and V by 5 bases; bases with no gene match: 8. CDR3 residues: CASSNRQGGSSGNTIYF. CDR3 DNA: TGTGCCAGCAGTAATCGACAGGGGGGGAGCTCTGGAAACACCATATATTTT.

Ten or more counts support this clonotype. CDR3 nucleotides: TGCAGTGCCAGCGGGATCTACAATGAGCAGTTCTTC. Protein sequence: CSASGIYNEQFF. The chain employs TRBV20-1 and TRBJ2-1, with 7 bases lining up with TRBD2. Germline V gene lookup returns CDR1 DFQATT and CDR2 SNEGSKA (reference sequence). This CDR3 has 12 residues. V shed 6 bases and J 3 bases; nucleotides not matched to a gene: 2.

The chain has TRBV19 and TRBJ1-5; no definite D call. Between the trimmed V and J ends, which lost 7 bases and 7 bases, there was a span of 20 bases. Germline loops: CDR1 LNHDA, CDR2 SQIVND (reference sequence). The CDR3 contains 15 residues. The DNA of the CDR3 is TGTGCCAGTACCCTTCGCGAGATCCCATCCCAGCCCCAGCATTTT. Encoded protein: CASTLREIPSQPQHF.

This clonotype was observed at least ten times. V and J are TRBV5-1 and TRBJ1-2; TRBD1 might be the D (5 bases). Germline V gives CDR1 SGHRS, CDR2 YFSETQ. This CDR3 contains 14 residues. The V gene lost 6 bases and the J gene lost 5 bases, with 17 bases spanning the gap. The CDR3 protein is CASNGESRGYGYTF. In DNA form, the CDR3 reads TGCGCCAGCAACGGGGAGTCCCGGGGGTATGGCTACACCTTC.

This clonotype was seen ten or more times. The DNA for the CDR3 is TGTGCCAGCAGGGGAGGATCACAGGGAACCCGCTACAATGAGCAGTTCTTC. Its translation: CASRGGSQGTRYNEQFF. The V gene is TRBV6-1, the J gene TRBJ2-1; D tentatively reads TRBD1 or TRBD2 (6 bases each). V shed 6 bases and J shed 3 bases, with 21 bases lying between them. CDR3 size: 17 residues. CDR1 is MNHNS and CDR2 is SASEGT in the germline V gene.

The V gene is TRBV10-2, the J gene TRBJ2-1; perhaps TRBD1 as D (5 bases). Per germline, CDR1 WSHSY and CDR2 SAAADI. With 1 base removed from V and 10 bases from J, the gap between germline ends came to 8 bases. The CDR3 length is 12 residues. This CDR3 reads CASSECRQEQFF. In DNA form, the CDR3 reads TGCGCCAGCAGTGAGTGCCGACAGGAGCAGTTCTTC.

This clonotype showed up many times. The chain uses TRBV28 and TRBJ2-3; TRBD2 aligns across 8 bases. The V gene end was trimmed by 2 bases and the J gene end by 2 bases; junction bases not matched to a gene: 3. CDR3 size: 15 residues. Germline V gene sequence: CDR1 MDHEN, CDR2 SYDVKM. The CDR3 sequence: CASSLPGRATDTQYF. The CDR3 region has the DNA TGTGCCAGCAGTTTACCCGGGAGGGCCACAGATACGCAGTATTTT.

This clonotype came up many times. This chain uses TRBV5-1 with TRBJ2-1; D might be TRBD2 (6 bases). CDR1 and CDR2 from the germline V gene are SGHRS and YFSETQ. This CDR3 contains 14 residues. Trimming pared 0 bases from V and 8 bases from J, leaving 12 bases between. The CDR3 coding sequence is TGCGCCAGCAGCTTGGAACTAGCAAGGGATGAGCAGTTCTTC. Amino acid sequence: CASSLELARDEQFF. The variable domain in full, completed from reference TRBV5-1 and TRBJ2-1, reads KAGVTQTPRYLIKTRGQQVTLSCSPISGHRSVSWYQQTPGQGLQFLFEYFSETQRNKGNFPGRFSGRQFSNSRSEMNVSTLELGDSALYLCASSLELARDEQFFGPGTRLTVL.

Turning to this clonotype: Given a much more abundant clone one base away, this may be a read error. The V gene is TRBV5-1, the J gene TRBJ1-5, with TRBD1 identical over 9 bases. The CDR3 sequence is 17 residues long. The germline gives CDR1 SGHRS, CDR2 YFSETQ. This CDR3 is CASTPSRMTGGGQPQNF. Written as DNA, the CDR3 is TGCGCCAGCACTCCTTCCCGGATGACAGGGGGAGGTCAGCCCCAGAATTTT.

This clonotype has more than one count but fewer than ten. The chain carries TRBV20-1 and TRBJ2-1; D unclear. V dropped 5 bases and J dropped 6 bases, with 17 bases sitting between them. The germline V gene has CDR1 DFQATT and CDR2 SNEGSKA (reference sequence). This CDR3 region has 14 residues. The chain's CDR3 is CSAATGHVVNEQFF. The CDR3 DNA reads TGCAGTGCTGCGACGGGCCACGTGGTCAATGAGCAGTTCTTC.

This clonotype was seen repeatedly, ten times or more. The rearrangement joins TRBV29-1 to TRBJ1-1; no reliable D call. The CDR3 covers 13 residues. V lost 5 bases and J 4 bases, leaving 14 bases between the germline ends. Germline lookup yields CDR1 SQVTM and CDR2 ANQGSEA. The CDR3 DNA reads as TGCAGCGTTTCGGCCGGGTGGGCCACTGAAGCTTTCTTT. This encodes CSVSAGWATEAFF.

This clonotype was detected many times. The CDR3 spells CASSRVRGGETQYF. The DNA of the CDR3 is TGTGCCAGCAGCCGTGTGCGGGGCGGGGAGACCCAGTACTTC. The chain combines TRBV28 with TRBJ2-5; weak D call: TRBD2 (6 bases). CDR3 size: 14 residues. Between the trimmed V and J ends, which lost 6 bases and 5 bases, there was a span of 16 bases. The germline gives CDR1 MDHEN, CDR2 SYDVKM. The full variable domain, in which reference TRBV28 and TRBJ2-5 provide the parts outside the CDR3, is DVKVTQSSRYLVKRTGEKVFLECVQDMDHENMFWYRQDPGLGLRLIYFSYDVKMKEKGDIPEGYSVSREKKERFSLILESASTNQTSMYLCASSRVRGGETQYFGPGTRLLVL.

The rearrangement links TRBV5-1 to TRBJ2-2; D possibly uses TRBD1 or TRBD2 (5 bases each). Germline assignment: CDR1 SGHRS and CDR2 YFSETQ. Between the trimmed V and J ends, which lost 4 bases and 3 bases, there was a span of 16 bases. The CDR3 is made up of 16 amino acids. DNA of the CDR3: TGCGCCAGCAGCCCGCGATCCGGGACCGACACCGGGGAGCTGTTTTTT. Its translation is CASSPRSGTDTGELFF.

This clonotype was seen a few times. This chain uses TRBV7-8 with TRBJ1-5; D unresolved. Trimming took 6 bases from V and 1 from J, leaving 16 bases between them. This CDR3 comprises 16 residues. Germline assignment: CDR1 SGHVS and CDR2 FQNEAQ. The CDR3 bases are TGTGCCAGCAGATATAGAGGCCCCCCCAGCAATCAGCCCCAGCATTTT. Translation gives CASRYRGPPSNQPQHF.

This clonotype has ten or more counts. The rearrangement joins TRBV20-1 to TRBJ2-1; D remains ambiguous. CDR1 and CDR2 (germline): DFQATT, SNEGSKA (reference sequence). The CDR3 is 18 residues long. The V end lost 1 base, the J end lost 0 bases, and 19 bases lay between the germline ends. CDR3 protein: CSARALRTVGISYNEQFF. The CDR3 DNA follows: TGCAGTGCTAGAGCCCTCAGGACGGTAGGAATCTCCTACAATGAGCAGTTCTTC.

The rearrangement joins TRBV28 to TRBJ1-1; maybe TRBD1 (5 bases). Germline V CDR1 and CDR2: MDHEN, SYDVKM. The length of the CDR3 is 12 residues. V lost 7 bases and J 10 bases, leaving 16 bases between the germline ends. The CDR3 sequence is CASTLSGAGAFF. In nucleotides, the CDR3 is TGTGCCAGCACCCTATCTGGGGCGGGAGCTTTCTTT. The full variable domain, its missing parts supplied by reference TRBV28 and TRBJ1-1, is DVKVTQSSRYLVKRTGEKVFLECVQDMDHENMFWYRQDPGLGLRLIYFSYDVKMKEKGDIPEGYSVSREKKERFSLILESASTNQTSMYLCASTLSGAGAFFGQGTRLTVV.

There are many counts of this clonotype. The CDR3 DNA follows: TGTGCCAGCAGCCCCGGGACTAGCGTATACAATGAGCAGTTCTTC. Its protein is CASSPGTSVYNEQFF. This chain joins TRBV7-3 and TRBJ2-1; TRBD2 aligns across 10 bases. This CDR3 contains 15 residues. The V gene end was trimmed by 5 bases and the J gene end by 4 bases; junction bases not matched to a gene: 5. Germline lookup yields CDR1 SGHTA and CDR2 FQGTGA. Full variable domain (rest looked up from reference TRBV7-3 and TRBJ2-1): GAGVSQTPSNKVTEKGKYVELRCDPISGHTALYWYRQSLGQGPEFLIYFQGTGAADDSGLPNDRFFAVRPEGSVSTLKIQRTERGDSAVYLCASSPGTSVYNEQFFGPGTRLTVL.